This entry lists 9 T cell receptor beta chains sequenced from one sample in a study of blood T cell repertoires in COVID-19. Generated by immunoSEQ multiplex PCR, the TCRdb table keeps only in-frame clones and is missing some. The sample holds around 99,000 clones, less than 85% seen once. What was sequenced was peripheral blood. The receptors originated from a human donor in a cohort sampled during active or convalescent COVID-19.

This rearrangement joins TRBV6-1 to TRBJ2-5, with 13 bases fitting TRBD2. The CDR3 spans 18 residues. Germline V gene sequence: CDR1 MNHNS, CDR2 SASEGT. The J segment lost 9 bases and the V segment lost 3 bases, leaving 16 bases of the junction unmatched. The CDR3 bases are TGTGCCAGCAGTGAGCACCGACTAGCGGGGGGCATTAATCGGGCCCAGTACTTC. It yields the protein CASSEHRLAGGINRAQYF.

The genes are TRBV28 and TRBJ2-2; 8 nucleotides align to TRBD1. V shed 3 bases, J shed 3 bases, and the junction held 12 bases outside the gene matches. CDR3 length: 18 amino acids. Germline assignment: CDR1 MDHEN and CDR2 SYDVKM. The DNA for the CDR3 is TGTGCCAGCAGTTTGGGGCTTGGGGCAGGGGGCTACACCGGGGAGCTGTTTTTT. Translation gives CASSLGLGAGGYTGELFF.

This clone was seen only once. The V and J genes are TRBV5-5 and TRBJ1-1, with 7 bases that match TRBD1. Trimming at V came to 4 bases and at J to 2 bases, leaving 5 bases not matched to a gene. The CDR3 runs 14 residues. Germline lookup yields CDR1 SGHKS and CDR2 YYEKEE (reference sequence). The CDR3 nucleotides read TGTGCCAGCAGCGATGAAGGGGGCAACACTGAAGCTTTCTTT. Translated, it gives CASSDEGGNTEAFF.

This rearrangement joins TRBV7-9 to TRBJ1-4, with 9 bases matching TRBD1. From germline, CDR1 is SEHNR and CDR2 FQNEAQ (reference sequence). The J segment lost 8 bases and the V segment lost 1 base, leaving 11 bases of the junction unmatched. The CDR3 spans 17 residues. The CDR3 sequence is CASSLEWTRDRVEKLFF. CDR3 in DNA: TGTGCCAGCAGCTTAGAGTGGACACGGGACAGGGTGGAAAAACTGTTTTTT.

The rearrangement uses TRBV2 and TRBJ2-7; D gene ambiguous. The V and J ends lost 0 bases and 4 bases respectively, with 13 bases between them. The CDR3 contains 15 residues. Germline values: CDR1 SNHLY, CDR2 FYNNEI. Here the CDR3 reads CASSEAIQLQYEQYF. The CDR3, as DNA: TGTGCCAGCAGTGAAGCGATCCAGTTACAATACGAGCAGTACTTC.

The rearrangement uses TRBV19 and TRBJ1-1, with D perhaps matching TRBD1 (5 bases). V lost 3 bases and J lost 0, with 8 bases in between. The CDR3 spans 14 residues. Germline CDR1 reads LNHDA; CDR2 reads SQIVND (reference sequence). The CDR3 bases are TGTGCCAGTAGTATCGACAGACTGAACACTGAAGCTTTCTTT. This gives the protein CASSIDRLNTEAFF. The whole variable domain, remainder taken from reference TRBV19 and TRBJ1-1, is DGGITQSPKYLFRKEGQNVTLSCEQNLNHDAMYWYRQDPGQGLRLIYYSQIVNDFQKGDIAEGYSVSREKKESFPLTVTSAQKNPTAFYLCASSIDRLNTEAFFGQGTRLTVV.

This chain joins TRBV7-3 and TRBJ2-2, with no clear D. From germline, CDR1 is SGHTA and CDR2 FQGTGA. V was clipped by 2 bases and J by 5 bases, with 9 bases between them. This CDR3 comprises 14 residues. The CDR3 nucleotides are TGTGCCAGCAGCTTATCCCCAGGAACCGGGGAGCTGTTTTTT. It specifies CASSLSPGTGELFF.

The chain joins TRBV19 to TRBJ2-2; possibly TRBD1 for D (6 bases). CDR3 length equals 14 residues. Germline CDR1 is LNHDA and CDR2 is SQIVND (reference sequence). Trimming took off 2 bases at V and 7 bases at J, with 11 bases between the two ends. Here the CDR3 reads CASSIMGAVGELFF. Written as DNA, the CDR3 is TGTGCCAGTAGTATAATGGGGGCGGTCGGGGAGCTGTTTTTT.

This clone was seen once. V and J are TRBV24-1 and TRBJ2-7, with D maybe TRBD1 (5 bases). V lost 7 bases and J lost 0, with 12 bases in between. The CDR3 covers 14 residues. The germline CDR1 and CDR2 sequences are KGHDR and SFDVKD. In nucleotides, the CDR3 is TGTGCCACCAGAGCGACAGAAGTCTCCTACGAGCAGTACTTC. Translating gives CATRATEVSYEQYF.